This passage covers 30 T cell receptor beta chains from one sample sequenced in a study of lymphopenia after photon versus proton radiotherapy. The table came from immunoSEQ multiplex PCR; TCRdb's copy has only in-frame clones and leaves some out. The sample contains roughly 58,000 clones, about nine tenths of which appear only once. The sequences come from peripheral blood, collected from a patient treated with proton-based radiotherapy. These receptors were collected from a man older than 75 with esophageal cancer.

This chain connects TRBV10-3 to TRBJ1-1, with 7 bases lining up with TRBD1. Germline assignment: CDR1 ENHRY and CDR2 SYGVKD. Unmatched junction bases numbered 6, after V lost 3 bases and J lost 5 bases. The CDR3 extends over 14 amino acids. The CDR3 sequence is CAISDRGQGTEAFF. CDR3 in DNA: TGTGCCATCAGTGATAGGGGGCAAGGAACTGAAGCTTTCTTT.

The chain links TRBV7-6 to TRBJ2-1, with D possibly being TRBD2 (5 bases). CDR3 length: 15 residues. CDR1 and CDR2 from the germline V gene are SGHVS and FNYEAQ. Between the trimmed V and J ends, which lost 3 bases and 7 bases, there was a span of 16 bases. For the CDR3, the DNA is TGTGCCAGCAGCTTTCTAGCCGCGACCCAGAATGAGCAGTTCTTC. It translates to CASSFLAATQNEQFF.

This clone was found once. V gene TRBV19 combines with J gene TRBJ1-5; D remains ambiguous. V lost 1 base and J 3 bases, leaving 10 bases between the germline ends. Germline V gene sequence: CDR1 LNHDA, CDR2 SQIVND (reference sequence). This CDR3 has 15 amino acids. This CDR3 is CASSIGQTFNQPQHF. The CDR3 DNA sequence: TGTGCCAGTAGTATAGGGCAGACCTTCAATCAGCCCCAGCATTTT.

This chain joins TRBV5-8 and TRBJ2-3; D not resolved. Trimming left V 5 bases short and J 6 bases short, with 10 bases between. This CDR3 has 12 amino acids. Germline CDR1 SGHTS, CDR2 YDEGEE. The DNA for the CDR3 is TGTGCCAGCAGGACCTCCTGGGATACGCAGTATTTT. Translated, it gives CASRTSWDTQYF.

This rearrangement joins TRBV7-2 to TRBJ1-6; D perhaps matches TRBD1 (6 bases). Trimming cost V 4 bases and J 6 bases, with 16 bases left between them. CDR3 length: 16 amino acids. Germline CDR1 SGHTA, CDR2 FQGNSA. CDR3 sequence: CASSSSGDRRNSPLHF. The CDR3 nucleotides read TGTGCCAGCAGCTCGTCAGGGGATAGGCGTAATTCACCCCTCCACTTT.

This sequence joins TRBV2 and TRBJ2-3; TRBD2 matches 7 bases. Germline CDR1 and CDR2: SNHLY and FYNNEI. Germline trimming cut 8 bases from V and 11 bases from J; bases unmatched to any gene: 10. This CDR3 is 12 amino acids long. CDR3 coding DNA: TGTGCCAGCGAGGCGCGGGAGTCAGGGCAGTATTTT. It codes for CASEARESGQYF.

V gene TRBV7-9 combines with J gene TRBJ2-1, with D tentatively TRBD1 (5 bases). Trimming left V 2 bases short and J 8 bases short, with 10 bases between. This CDR3 comprises 13 residues. Germline values: CDR1 SEHNR, CDR2 FQNEAQ (reference sequence). The CDR3: CASSLIGVDEQFF. The CDR3 DNA follows: TGTGCCAGCAGCTTAATAGGGGTGGATGAGCAGTTCTTC.

The rearrangement joins TRBV9 to TRBJ2-3, with 8 bases identical to TRBD1. CDR1 is SGDLS and CDR2 is YYNGEE in the germline V gene. J gave up 6 bases and V 2 bases, and 8 bases lay outside the gene matches. The CDR3 runs 15 residues. The CDR3 region is CASSVGTTGEDTQYF. CDR3 sequence (DNA): TGTGCCAGCAGCGTCGGGACGACAGGGGAGGATACGCAGTATTTT.

This chain links TRBV27 with TRBJ1-5; maybe TRBD1 (5 bases). Trimming cost V 3 bases and J 3 bases, with 9 bases left between them. CDR3 length: 14 amino acids. Germline V lookup: CDR1 MNHEY, CDR2 SMNVEV (reference sequence). CDR3 region: CASSLKGTNQPQHF. CDR3 sequence (DNA): TGTGCCAGCAGTTTGAAAGGGACCAATCAGCCCCAGCATTTT.

V gene TRBV5-6 combines with J gene TRBJ2-7; a possible D gene is TRBD1 (5 bases). Trimming took 1 base from V and 2 from J, leaving 13 bases between them. Germline assignment: CDR1 SGHDT and CDR2 YYEEEE. The CDR3 has 15 residues. CDR3 sequence reads: CASSLYADITYEQYF. The CDR3 DNA reads TGTGCCAGCAGCTTGTATGCGGACATAACCTACGAGCAGTACTTC.

The chain has TRBV30 and TRBJ2-5, with D perhaps matching TRBD1 or TRBD2 (5 bases each). This CDR3 contains 14 residues. The V and J ends lost 2 bases and 7 bases respectively, with 17 bases between them. Germline V gives CDR1 GTSNPN, CDR2 SVGIG (reference sequence). CDR3 nucleotide sequence: TGTGCCTGGAGTCGGGACCGGGACCCGGGGACCCAGTACTTC. This codes for CAWSRDRDPGTQYF.

This chain uses TRBV4-3 with TRBJ1-4; no clear D. CDR3 length equals 13 residues. Between the trimmed V and J ends, which lost 0 bases and 8 bases, there was a span of 7 bases. CDR1 is LGHNA, CDR2 YSLEER, per germline. In DNA, the CDR3 is TGCGCCAGCAGCCAAGACAGGTCGGAAAAACTGTTTTTT. Amino acids: CASSQDRSEKLFF.

V gene TRBV11-3 combines with J gene TRBJ2-1; the match to TRBD1 covers 7 bases. The CDR3 covers 15 residues. V lost 0 bases and J lost 1; bases outside the gene matches: 0. The germline gives CDR1 SGHNT, CDR2 YENEEA. As DNA, the CDR3 is TGTGCCAGCAGCTTAGAGGGACAGTCCTACAATGAGCAGTTCTTC. Its translation is CASSLEGQSYNEQFF.

The rearrangement joins TRBV29-1 to TRBJ1-2; D is uncertain. The CDR3 sequence is 15 residues long. V lost 5 bases, J lost 6 bases, and 22 bases lay in between. From germline, CDR1 is SQVTM and CDR2 ANQGSEA. In nucleotides, the CDR3 is TGCAGCGTTTCGATCACGCCAGAGGTCTGGGATGGCTACACCTTC. It yields the protein CSVSITPEVWDGYTF.

The V gene is TRBV10-3, the J gene TRBJ2-7; TRBD2 matches at 8 bases. With 10 bases clipped from V and 3 bases from J, the junction kept 8 bases outside the gene matches. CDR1 ENHRY and CDR2 SYGVKD come from the germline V gene. CDR3 length equals 13 residues. The CDR3 DNA is TGTGCCACCGGGGGGGGAGTGGTCTACGAGCAGTACTTC. Encoded protein: CATGGGVVYEQYF.

This chain connects TRBV5-1 to TRBJ2-2; D may be TRBD1 (6 bases). Germline loops: CDR1 SGHRS, CDR2 YFSETQ. The CDR3 length is 16 residues. Deletions cut 1 base from V and 1 base from J, with 11 bases between. In DNA form, the CDR3 reads TGCGCCAGCAGCTTGTCGGGACAAAAGAACACCGGGGAGCTGTTTTTT. Amino acids: CASSLSGQKNTGELFF.

This sequence joins TRBV7-2 and TRBJ2-7; 9 nucleotides match TRBD2. The CDR3 consists of 16 residues. The V gene's germline CDR1 is SGHTA and CDR2 FQGNSA. With 4 bases clipped from V and 4 bases from J, the junction kept 11 bases outside the gene matches. In DNA form, the CDR3 reads TGTGCCAGCAGCTCCCCTAGCGGGATGGTTGCTTACGAGCAGTACTTC. Residues: CASSSPSGMVAYEQYF. The full variable domain, its missing parts supplied by reference TRBV7-2 and TRBJ2-7, is GAGVSQSPSNKVTEKGKDVELRCDPISGHTALYWYRQSLGQGLEFLIYFQGNSAPDKSGLPSDRFSAERTGGSVSTLTIQRTQQEDSAVYLCASSSPSGMVAYEQYFGPGTRLTVT.

This chain links TRBV5-1 with TRBJ2-1, with 12 bases aligning to TRBD2. Germline trimming cut 4 bases from V and 7 bases from J; bases unmatched to any gene: 12. CDR3 length: 17 amino acids. Germline lookup yields CDR1 SGHRS and CDR2 YFSETQ. CDR3 bases: TGCGCCAGCAGCGCCCGGGCTAGCGGGAGGGCCGGAAATGAGCAGTTCTTC. This sequence encodes CASSARASGRAGNEQFF.

The CDR3 DNA is TGTGCCAGCAGCTTAGTTGGGACAGTTCATGAAAAACTGTTTTTT. Translation gives CASSLVGTVHEKLFF. The chain joins TRBV7-2 to TRBJ1-4; TRBD1 matches at 7 bases. Germline V CDR1 and CDR2: SGHTA, FQGNSA. The CDR3 is made up of 15 amino acids. V gave up 1 base and J gave up 6 bases; unmatched junction bases: 5.

This sequence joins TRBV9 and TRBJ2-3; 7 bases fit TRBD1. There are 14 residues in the CDR3. V lost 3 bases, J lost 4 bases, and 5 bases stayed unmatched. Per germline, CDR1 SGDLS and CDR2 YYNGEE. CDR3 loop: CASSALDRSDTQYF. The DNA of the CDR3 is TGTGCCAGCAGCGCCTTGGACAGGTCAGATACGCAGTATTTT.

The chain has TRBV19 and TRBJ2-4, with a weak D call TRBD2 (6 bases). CDR1 and CDR2 from the germline V gene are LNHDA and SQIVND (reference sequence). V was trimmed by 5 bases and J by 0 bases, leaving 14 bases between them. The CDR3 is made up of 16 amino acids. CDR3 sequence: CASSPGVTLAKNIQYF. The CDR3 region has the DNA TGTGCCAGTAGTCCGGGGGTCACCCTAGCCAAAAACATTCAGTACTTC.

V gene TRBV20-1 combines with J gene TRBJ2-1; D call uncertain. The germline CDR1 and CDR2 sequences are DFQATT and SNEGSKA (reference sequence). CDR3 length: 11 amino acids. V was pared by 1 base and J by 13 bases, with 11 bases between. This chain's CDR3 is CSARVNQLQFF. The CDR3 bases are TGCAGTGCTAGAGTTAATCAATTACAGTTCTTC.

This chain uses TRBV30 with TRBJ2-3, with 12 positions matching TRBD2. J gave up 5 bases and V 6 bases, and 6 bases lay outside the gene matches. Germline CDR1 GTSNPN, CDR2 SVGIG (reference sequence). The CDR3 length is 14 residues. The CDR3 sequence is CACHTSGGKDTQYF. The CDR3 DNA sequence: TGTGCCTGTCACACTAGCGGGGGGAAAGATACGCAGTATTTT.

The chain employs TRBV7-8 and TRBJ2-5, with 8 bases identical to TRBD2. CDR1 SGHVS and CDR2 FQNEAQ come from the germline V gene. CDR3 length: 16 amino acids. V lost 0 bases and J lost 11; bases outside the gene matches: 14. The CDR3 sequence: CASSLAGLSGTREQYF. CDR3 in DNA: TGTGCCAGCAGCTTAGCAGGCCTTAGCGGGACCAGAGAGCAGTACTTC.

J is TRBJ2-6 and V is TRBV4-2, with D unclear. Trimming stripped 0 bases from V and 4 bases from J, with 7 bases between. From germline, CDR1 is LGHNA and CDR2 YNFKEQ. CDR3 length: 15 amino acids. CDR3: CASSQDVLGANVLTF. CDR3 nucleotide sequence: TGTGCCAGCAGCCAAGATGTGTTGGGGGCCAACGTCCTGACTTTC.

The chain couples TRBV14 to TRBJ2-2; D may be TRBD1 or TRBD2 (5 bases each). Germline loops: CDR1 SGHDN, CDR2 FVKESK. V was clipped by 4 bases and J by 5 bases, with 11 bases between them. This CDR3 has 14 residues. DNA for the CDR3: TGTGCCAGCAGCCGGGGGAGTTGGACCGGGGAGCTGTTTTTT. Translating gives CASSRGSWTGELFF.

The chain uses TRBV29-1 and TRBJ2-7; unclear D gene. The CDR3 has 12 amino acids. Deletions cut 5 bases from V and 0 bases from J, with 8 bases between. Germline V gives CDR1 SQVTM, CDR2 ANQGSEA. In nucleotides, the CDR3 is TGCAGCGTTTTAGGCCACTCCTACGAGCAGTACTTC. Translating it yields CSVLGHSYEQYF.

The chain couples TRBV5-4 to TRBJ2-1, with D uncertain. CDR3 size: 11 residues. Germline lookup yields CDR1 SGHNT and CDR2 YYREEE (reference sequence). V was clipped by 0 bases and J by 10 bases, with 5 bases between them. CDR3: CASSLEAEQFF. CDR3 nucleotide sequence: TGTGCCAGCAGCTTGGAGGCGGAGCAGTTCTTC. Full variable domain (remainder filled in from reference TRBV5-4 and TRBJ2-1): ETGVTQSPTHLIKTRGQQVTLRCSSQSGHNTVSWYQQALGQGPQFIFQYYREEENGRGNFPPRFSGLQFPNYSSELNVNALELDDSALYLCASSLEAEQFFGPGTRLTVL.

The rearrangement links TRBV7-2 to TRBJ1-5, with TRBD1 identical over 8 bases. The CDR3 spans 15 residues. The junction had 3 bases not matched to a gene; V was cut back by 5 bases and J by 0 bases. The germline V gene has CDR1 SGHTA and CDR2 FQGNSA. CDR3 loop: CASSGQGNSNQPQHF. CDR3 bases: TGTGCCAGCAGCGGACAGGGCAATAGCAATCAGCCCCAGCATTTT. Full variable domain (rest looked up from reference TRBV7-2 and TRBJ1-5): GAGVSQSPSNKVTEKGKDVELRCDPISGHTALYWYRQSLGQGLEFLIYFQGNSAPDKSGLPSDRFSAERTGGSVSTLTIQRTQQEDSAVYLCASSGQGNSNQPQHFGDGTRLSIL.

The chain employs TRBV7-9 and TRBJ1-5, with TRBD1 matching over 12 bases. V trimming: 4 bases; J trimming: 2 bases; junction bases outside the gene matches: 3. The germline CDR1 and CDR2 sequences are SEHNR and FQNEAQ (reference sequence). This CDR3 is built from 16 residues. In DNA form, the CDR3 reads TGTGCCAGCAGCTGGGGGACAGGGGGCGGCAATCAGCCCCAGCATTTT. It codes for CASSWGTGGGNQPQHF.